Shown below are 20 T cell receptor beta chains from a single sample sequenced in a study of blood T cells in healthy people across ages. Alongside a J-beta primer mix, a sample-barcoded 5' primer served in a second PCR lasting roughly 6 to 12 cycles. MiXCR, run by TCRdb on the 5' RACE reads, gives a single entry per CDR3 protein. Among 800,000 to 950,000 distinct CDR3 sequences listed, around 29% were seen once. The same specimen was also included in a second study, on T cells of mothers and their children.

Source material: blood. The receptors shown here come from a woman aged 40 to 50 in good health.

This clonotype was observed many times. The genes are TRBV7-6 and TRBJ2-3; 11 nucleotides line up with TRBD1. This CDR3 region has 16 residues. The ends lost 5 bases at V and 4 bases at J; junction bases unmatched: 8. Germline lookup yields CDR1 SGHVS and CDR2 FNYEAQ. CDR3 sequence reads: CASSPRTGGASDTQYF. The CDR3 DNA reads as TGTGCCAGCAGCCCCCGGACAGGGGGCGCATCAGATACGCAGTATTTT. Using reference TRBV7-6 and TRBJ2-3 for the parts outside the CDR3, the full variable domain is GAGVSQSPRYKVTKRGQDVALRCDPISGHVSLYWYRQALGQGPEFLTYFNYEAQQDKSGLPNDRFSAERPEGSISTLTIQRTEQRDSAMYRCASSPRTGGASDTQYFGPGTRLTVL.

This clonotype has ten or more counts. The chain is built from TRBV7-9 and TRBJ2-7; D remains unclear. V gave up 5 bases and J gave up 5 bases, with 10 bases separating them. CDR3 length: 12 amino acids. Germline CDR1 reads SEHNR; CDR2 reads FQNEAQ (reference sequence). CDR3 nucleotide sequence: TGTGCCAGCAGCCGACGATTCCACGAGCAGTACTTC. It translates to CASSRRFHEQYF.

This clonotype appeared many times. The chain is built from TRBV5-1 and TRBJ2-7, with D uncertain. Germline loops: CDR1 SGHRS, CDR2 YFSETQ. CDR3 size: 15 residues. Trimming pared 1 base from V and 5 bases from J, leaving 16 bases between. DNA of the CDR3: TGCGCCAGCAGCTTGAACCCGACCCTTAGCCACGAGCAGTACTTC. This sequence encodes CASSLNPTLSHEQYF.

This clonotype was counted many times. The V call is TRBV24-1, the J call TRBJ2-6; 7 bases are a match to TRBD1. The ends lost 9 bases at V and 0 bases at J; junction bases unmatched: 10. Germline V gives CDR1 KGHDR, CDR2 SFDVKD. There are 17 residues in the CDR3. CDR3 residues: CATGSGTVNSGANVLTF. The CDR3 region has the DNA TGTGCCACCGGTTCCGGGACAGTTAACTCTGGGGCCAACGTCCTGACTTTC.

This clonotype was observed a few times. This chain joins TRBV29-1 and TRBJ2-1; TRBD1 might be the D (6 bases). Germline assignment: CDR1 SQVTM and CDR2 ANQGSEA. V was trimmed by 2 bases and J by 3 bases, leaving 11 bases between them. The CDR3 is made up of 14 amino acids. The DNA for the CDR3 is TGCAGCGTTGAAAGGGGGACAAACTACAATGAGCAGTTCTTC. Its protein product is CSVERGTNYNEQFF.

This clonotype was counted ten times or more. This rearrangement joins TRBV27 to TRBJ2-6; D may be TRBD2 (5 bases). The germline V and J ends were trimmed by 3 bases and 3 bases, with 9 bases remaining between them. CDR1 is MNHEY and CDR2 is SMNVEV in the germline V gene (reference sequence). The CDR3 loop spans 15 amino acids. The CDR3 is CASSFIGLGANVLTF. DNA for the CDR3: TGTGCCAGCAGTTTCATCGGACTTGGGGCCAACGTCCTGACTTTC.

CDR3 DNA: TGCAGTGCTACAGACATACTAAACACCGGGGAGCTGTTTTTT. Amino acid sequence: CSATDILNTGELFF. The chain employs TRBV20-1 and TRBJ2-2; D not certain. In germline, CDR1 is DFQATT, CDR2 SNEGSKA (reference sequence). The germline V and J ends were trimmed by 4 bases and 2 bases, with 11 bases remaining between them. The CDR3 is made up of 14 amino acids.

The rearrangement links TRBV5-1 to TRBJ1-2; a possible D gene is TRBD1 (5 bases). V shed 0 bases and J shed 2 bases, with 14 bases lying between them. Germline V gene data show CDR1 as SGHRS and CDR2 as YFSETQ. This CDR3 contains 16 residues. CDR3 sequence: CASSLDLLTANYGYTF. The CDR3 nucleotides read TGCGCCAGCAGCTTGGATTTACTGACAGCAAACTATGGCTACACCTTC.

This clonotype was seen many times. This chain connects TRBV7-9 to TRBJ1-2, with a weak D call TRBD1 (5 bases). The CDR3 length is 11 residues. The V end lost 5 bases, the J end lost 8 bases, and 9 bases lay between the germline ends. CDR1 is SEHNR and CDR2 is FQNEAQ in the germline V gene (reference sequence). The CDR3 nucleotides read TGTGCCAGCAGCCCATCAGGGGGCTACACCTTC. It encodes CASSPSGGYTF.

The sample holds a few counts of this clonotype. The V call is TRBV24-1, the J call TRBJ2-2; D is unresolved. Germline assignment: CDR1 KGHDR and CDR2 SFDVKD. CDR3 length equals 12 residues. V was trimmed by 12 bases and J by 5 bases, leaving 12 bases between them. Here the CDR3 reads CAAESWTGELFF. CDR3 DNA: TGTGCCGCGGAGTCTTGGACCGGGGAGCTGTTTTTT.

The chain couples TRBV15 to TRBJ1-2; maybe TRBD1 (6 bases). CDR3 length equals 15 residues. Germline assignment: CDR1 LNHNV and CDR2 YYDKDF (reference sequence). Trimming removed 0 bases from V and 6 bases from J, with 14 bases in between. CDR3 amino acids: CATSRDARGRDGYTF. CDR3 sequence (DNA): TGTGCCACCAGCAGAGATGCCAGGGGCAGAGATGGCTACACCTTC.

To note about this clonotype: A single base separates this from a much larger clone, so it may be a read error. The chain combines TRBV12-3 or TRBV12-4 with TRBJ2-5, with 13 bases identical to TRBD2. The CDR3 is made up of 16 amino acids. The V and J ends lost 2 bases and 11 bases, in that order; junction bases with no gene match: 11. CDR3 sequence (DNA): TGTGCCAGCAGTTTACTACTAGCGGGGGGGGCGAGGGAGCAGTACTTC. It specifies CASSLLLAGGAREQYF.

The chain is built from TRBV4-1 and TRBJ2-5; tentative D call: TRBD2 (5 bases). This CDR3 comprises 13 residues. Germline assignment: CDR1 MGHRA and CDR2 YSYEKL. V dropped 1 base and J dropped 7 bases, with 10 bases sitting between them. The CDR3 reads CASSQGELGTQYF. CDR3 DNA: TGCGCCAGCAGCCAAGGCGAACTAGGGACCCAGTACTTC.

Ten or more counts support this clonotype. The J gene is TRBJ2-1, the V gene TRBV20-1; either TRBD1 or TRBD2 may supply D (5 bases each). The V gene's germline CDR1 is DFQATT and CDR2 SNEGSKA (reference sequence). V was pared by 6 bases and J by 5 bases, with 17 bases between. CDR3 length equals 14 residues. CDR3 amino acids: CSAPFEGSHNEQFF. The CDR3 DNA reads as TGCAGTGCCCCATTTGAGGGGAGCCACAATGAGCAGTTCTTC.

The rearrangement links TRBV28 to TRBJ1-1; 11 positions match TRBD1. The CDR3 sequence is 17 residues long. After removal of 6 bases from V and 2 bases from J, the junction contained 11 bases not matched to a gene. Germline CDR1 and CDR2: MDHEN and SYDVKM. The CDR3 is CASSTPGQGASNTEAFF. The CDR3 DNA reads TGTGCCAGCAGCACCCCTGGACAGGGGGCATCAAACACTGAAGCTTTCTTT.

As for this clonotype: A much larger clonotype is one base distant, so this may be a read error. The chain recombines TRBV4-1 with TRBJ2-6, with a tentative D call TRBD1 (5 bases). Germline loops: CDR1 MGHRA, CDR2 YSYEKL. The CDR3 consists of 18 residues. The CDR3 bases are TGCGCCAGCAGCCAAGTAGGGGCAGAACCATCTGGGGCCAACGTCCGGACTTTC. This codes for CASSQVGAEPSGANVRTF.

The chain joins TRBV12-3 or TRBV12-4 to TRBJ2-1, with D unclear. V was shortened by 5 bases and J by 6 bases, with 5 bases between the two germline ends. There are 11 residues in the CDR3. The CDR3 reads CASSRCNEQFF. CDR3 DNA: TGTGCCAGCAGTCGCTGCAATGAGCAGTTCTTC.

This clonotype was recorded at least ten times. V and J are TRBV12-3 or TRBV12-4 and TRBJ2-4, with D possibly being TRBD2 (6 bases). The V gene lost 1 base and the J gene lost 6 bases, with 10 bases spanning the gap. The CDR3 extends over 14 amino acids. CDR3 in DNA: TGTGCCAGCAGTTTAGGGGGAGGTATAAACATTCAGTACTTC. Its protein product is CASSLGGGINIQYF.

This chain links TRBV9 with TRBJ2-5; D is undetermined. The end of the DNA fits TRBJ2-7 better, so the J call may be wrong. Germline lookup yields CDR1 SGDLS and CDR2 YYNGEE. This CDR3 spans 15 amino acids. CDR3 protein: CASSVGYGSNSEQYF. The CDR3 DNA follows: TGTGCCAGCAGCGTAGGATATGGGTCAAACTCCGAGCAGTACTTC.

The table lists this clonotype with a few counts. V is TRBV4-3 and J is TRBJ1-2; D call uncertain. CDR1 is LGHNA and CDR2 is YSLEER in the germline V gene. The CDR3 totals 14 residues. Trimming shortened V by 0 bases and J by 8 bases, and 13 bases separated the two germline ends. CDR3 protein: CASSQEAPTGGYTF. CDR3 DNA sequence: TGCGCCAGCAGCCAAGAAGCGCCAACGGGGGGCTACACCTTC.